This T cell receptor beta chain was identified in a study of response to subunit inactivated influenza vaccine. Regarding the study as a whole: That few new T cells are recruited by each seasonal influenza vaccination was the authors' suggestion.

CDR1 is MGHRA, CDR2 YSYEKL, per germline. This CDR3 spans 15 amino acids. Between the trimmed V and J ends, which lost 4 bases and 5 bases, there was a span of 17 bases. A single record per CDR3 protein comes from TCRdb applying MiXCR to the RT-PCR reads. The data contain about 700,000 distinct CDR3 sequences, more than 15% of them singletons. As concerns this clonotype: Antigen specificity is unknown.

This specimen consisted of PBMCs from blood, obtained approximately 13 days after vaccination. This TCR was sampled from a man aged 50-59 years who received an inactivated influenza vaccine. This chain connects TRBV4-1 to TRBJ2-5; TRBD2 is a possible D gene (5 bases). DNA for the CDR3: TGCGCCAGCAGCCGAGGGTGGCAGAGAAGTGAGACCCAGTACTTC. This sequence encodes CASSRGWQRSETQYF.